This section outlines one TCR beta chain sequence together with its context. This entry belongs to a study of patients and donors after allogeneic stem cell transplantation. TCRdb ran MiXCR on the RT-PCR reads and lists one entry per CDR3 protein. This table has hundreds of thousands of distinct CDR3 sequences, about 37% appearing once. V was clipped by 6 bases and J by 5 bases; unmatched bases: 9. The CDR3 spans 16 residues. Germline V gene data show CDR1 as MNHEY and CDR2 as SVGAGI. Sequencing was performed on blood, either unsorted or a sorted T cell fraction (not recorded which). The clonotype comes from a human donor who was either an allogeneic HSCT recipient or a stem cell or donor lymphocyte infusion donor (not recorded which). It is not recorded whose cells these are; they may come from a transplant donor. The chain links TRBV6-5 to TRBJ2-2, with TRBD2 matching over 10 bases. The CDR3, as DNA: TGTGCCAGCAGCTATAGCGGGGGGTTGTGGACCGGGGAGCTGTTTTTT. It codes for CASSYSGGLWTGELFF.